The 20 T cell receptor beta chains listed next were all sequenced from one sample in a study of shared T cell receptors in the human thymus. Clones were read by immunoSEQ multiplex PCR, and TCRdb kept only the in-frame ones, dropping some. The table shows 600,000 to 900,000 clones, with approximately 85% occurring only once. These data were also filed under a second study, of human thymus T cells.

Input material: thymocytes. The receptor source for this set is a girl under two years old with a congenital heart defect.

In this sample, this clone turned up a few times. The V call is TRBV6-1, the J call TRBJ2-5; 9 bases map to TRBD1. The CDR3 sequence is 17 residues long. CDR1 MNHNS and CDR2 SASEGT come from the germline V gene. Losses at the gene ends were 4 bases for V and 3 bases for J; bases not matched to a gene: 12. The CDR3 DNA reads as TGTGCCAGCAGTGCACGGGACAGGGTTTCCGGGGAAGAGACCCAGTACTTC. Amino acid sequence: CASSARDRVSGEETQYF.

The rearrangement uses TRBV11-2 and TRBJ2-3; 10 positions agree with TRBD2. V lost 0 bases, J lost 6 bases, and 18 bases stayed unmatched. Germline CDR1 is SGHAT and CDR2 is FQNNGV. This CDR3 has 20 residues. CDR3 DNA sequence: TGTGCCAGCAGCTTAGATAAAGCAGGGGCGGAGCGGGGGGGCTTTGATACGCAGTATTTT. Translation gives CASSLDKAGAERGGFDTQYF.

This clone was seen only a few times. CDR3 loop: CASSLGRQAGYTF. CDR3 coding DNA: TGTGCCAGCAGCTTGGGACGACAAGCTGGCTACACCTTC. V usage is TRBV5-4 and J usage is TRBJ1-2, with unresolved D. This CDR3 spans 13 amino acids. Trimming cost V 0 bases and J 7 bases, with 10 bases left between them. Germline CDR1 reads SGHNT; CDR2 reads YYREEE (reference sequence).

The chain combines TRBV7-2 with TRBJ1-3; the match to TRBD1 covers 9 bases. After removal of 1 base from V and 5 bases from J, the junction contained 6 bases not matched to a gene. Germline-derived CDR1 and CDR2 are SGHTA and FQGNSA. The CDR3 is made up of 16 amino acids. CDR3 protein: CASSLVEHRGRNTIYF. As DNA, the CDR3 is TGTGCCAGCAGCTTAGTTGAACACAGGGGGCGAAACACCATATATTTT.

The V call is TRBV12-5, the J call TRBJ2-7; TRBD1 matches at 8 bases. The CDR3 covers 16 residues. Germline V CDR1 and CDR2: LGHNT, FRNRAP. The V gene end was trimmed by 5 bases and the J gene end by 2 bases; junction bases not matched to a gene: 11. In DNA, the CDR3 is TGTGCTAGTGGTCGCCCCCAGGGACAGGACCCCTACGAGCAGTACTTC. It encodes CASGRPQGQDPYEQYF.

This clone was observed a handful of times. V is TRBV9 and J is TRBJ1-2; D is uncertain. Germline V gives CDR1 SGDLS, CDR2 YYNGEE. This CDR3 has 17 residues. Trimming took 3 bases from V and 1 from J, leaving 19 bases between them. For the CDR3, the DNA is TGTGCCAGCAGCGGCAACCCAAGCCGGAGACGTAACTATGGCTACACCTTC. Translation gives CASSGNPSRRRNYGYTF. The whole variable domain, filled in from reference TRBV9 and TRBJ1-2, reads DSGVTQTPKHLITATGQRVTLRCSPRSGDLSVYWYQQSLDQGLQFLIQYYNGEERAKGNILERFSAQQFPDLHSELNLSSLELGDSALYFCASSGNPSRRRNYGYTFGSGTRLTVV.

This clone has more than one count but fewer than ten. V is TRBV13 and J is TRBJ1-6; D call uncertain. This CDR3 has 17 amino acids. Germline loops: CDR1 PRHDT, CDR2 FYEKMQ (reference sequence). V lost 2 bases and J lost 10, with 21 bases in between. CDR3 DNA: TGTGCCAGCAGCTTAAGGCCCATCAGGTTCAACGAATCACCCCTCCACTTT. It encodes CASSLRPIRFNESPLHF.

This rearrangement joins TRBV5-1 to TRBJ1-1, with TRBD1 identical over 9 bases. The CDR3 has 18 amino acids. The ends lost 5 bases at V and 3 bases at J; junction bases unmatched: 17. Germline values: CDR1 SGHRS, CDR2 YFSETQ. The DNA for the CDR3 is TGCGCCAGCAGAGTTGACGGGACAGGGACTCGAGGAGACACTGAAGCTTTCTTT. As protein: CASRVDGTGTRGDTEAFF.

In this sample, this clone turned up once. The chain is built from TRBV4-1 and TRBJ2-7, with a possible D match to TRBD2 (6 bases). With 4 bases removed from V and 2 bases from J, the gap between germline ends came to 12 bases. The length of the CDR3 is 14 residues. Germline lookup yields CDR1 MGHRA and CDR2 YSYEKL. The CDR3 is CASSLRRTTYEQYF. CDR3 in DNA: TGCGCCAGCAGCCTTAGAAGGACTACCTACGAGCAGTACTTC.

The gene calls are TRBV28 and TRBJ1-2, with D possibly TRBD1 on 5 matching bases. CDR3 length equals 15 residues. With 6 bases removed from V and 0 bases from J, the gap between germline ends came to 14 bases. Germline V gene lookup returns CDR1 MDHEN and CDR2 SYDVKM. The CDR3, as DNA: TGTGCCAGCAGCGGAAGACAGAAAGCTAACTATGGCTACACCTTC. It yields the protein CASSGRQKANYGYTF.

The rearrangement joins TRBV28 to TRBJ1-1; TRBD1 is a possible D gene (5 bases). Germline V gene sequence: CDR1 MDHEN, CDR2 SYDVKM. The V and J ends lost 6 bases and 5 bases respectively, with 16 bases between them. This CDR3 is 14 amino acids long. CDR3 nucleotides: TGTGCCAGCAGAAAACAGGACGTCCGGACTGAAGCTTTCTTT. It is translated as CASRKQDVRTEAFF.

The V call is TRBV30, the J call TRBJ2-7; a weak D match, TRBD1 (6 bases). V dropped 3 bases and J dropped 5 bases, with 17 bases sitting between them. CDR1 and CDR2 (germline): GTSNPN, SVGIG (reference sequence). This CDR3 is built from 14 residues. CDR3 amino acids: CAWRALWGLDEQYF. For the CDR3, the DNA is TGTGCCTGGAGAGCTCTTTGGGGGCTGGACGAGCAGTACTTC.

J is TRBJ2-1 and V is TRBV5-1, with 13 bases fitting TRBD2. CDR3 length equals 13 residues. The germline V gene encodes CDR1 SGHRS and CDR2 YFSETQ. The ends lost 3 bases at V and 15 bases at J; junction bases unmatched: 6. The CDR3 bases are TGCGCCAGCAGCTCGGGACTAGCGGGGATTGTGTTCTTC. This codes for CASSSGLAGIVFF.

The rearrangement uses TRBV7-2 and TRBJ2-7; 9 nucleotides align to TRBD1. The CDR3 totals 15 residues. Germline V lookup: CDR1 SGHTA, CDR2 FQGNSA. The V gene end was trimmed by 5 bases and the J gene end by 3 bases; junction bases not matched to a gene: 8. The CDR3 protein is CASSPEDRGIYEQYF. CDR3 DNA: TGTGCCAGCAGCCCAGAGGACAGGGGTATCTACGAGCAGTACTTC.

This clone occurred a few times. This rearrangement joins TRBV4-2 to TRBJ1-2; the D is unclear. The length of the CDR3 is 13 residues. Germline CDR1 LGHNA, CDR2 YNFKEQ. Deletions cut 0 bases from V and 8 bases from J, with 10 bases between. DNA for the CDR3: TGTGCCAGCAGCCAAGAATGGGCAGGCGGCTACACCTTC. It translates to CASSQEWAGGYTF.

The chain links TRBV9 to TRBJ1-2, with 11 bases matching TRBD1. Unmatched junction bases numbered 10, after V lost 3 bases and J lost 6 bases. The CDR3 totals 16 residues. Germline V gene data show CDR1 as SGDLS and CDR2 as YYNGEE. The CDR3 bases are TGTGCCAGCAGCGAGGATCCGGACAGGGGGCTCGATGGCTACACCTTC. Translation: CASSEDPDRGLDGYTF. The full variable domain, with the rest looked up from reference TRBV9 and TRBJ1-2, is DSGVTQTPKHLITATGQRVTLRCSPRSGDLSVYWYQQSLDQGLQFLIQYYNGEERAKGNILERFSAQQFPDLHSELNLSSLELGDSALYFCASSEDPDRGLDGYTFGSGTRLTVV.

About this clone: An end of the junction does not agree with germline; a read error may underlie this. This rearrangement joins TRBV7-7 to TRBJ2-5; 13 positions agree with TRBD2. The CDR3 runs to 18 residues. CDR1 SSHAT and CDR2 FNYEAQ come from the germline V gene (reference sequence). Here the CDR3 reads CASSLGRLAGGVGETQYF. CDR3 DNA sequence: TGTGCTAGCAGCTTAGGAAGACTAGCGGGGGGCGTTGGAGAGACCCAGTACTTC.

The DNA of the CDR3 is TGTGCCAGCAGCTCCGGGGACAATCAGCCCCAGCATTTT. Amino acid sequence: CASSSGDNQPQHF. J is TRBJ1-5 and V is TRBV7-9; the D is unclear. Germline assignment: CDR1 SEHNR and CDR2 FQNEAQ (reference sequence). V was cut by 4 bases and J by 3 bases, with 7 bases left in between. There are 13 residues in the CDR3.

The chain uses TRBV27 and TRBJ1-5; TRBD1 matches 11 bases. The CDR3 covers 18 residues. The V gene's germline CDR1 is MNHEY and CDR2 SMNVEV (reference sequence). V lost 8 bases and J lost 0; bases outside the gene matches: 12. CDR3 sequence reads: CASSTRGQGEHSNQPQHF. DNA of the CDR3: TGTGCCAGCTCAACACGGGGACAGGGGGAACATAGCAATCAGCCCCAGCATTTT.

V gene TRBV29-1 combines with J gene TRBJ1-1; D perhaps matches TRBD1 (6 bases). Germline V gives CDR1 SQVTM, CDR2 ANQGSEA. This CDR3 region has 10 residues. With 5 bases removed from V and 9 bases from J, the gap between germline ends came to 10 bases. CDR3 coding DNA: TGCAGCGTTAGGGACATTCAAGCTTTCTTT. Translating it yields CSVRDIQAFF.